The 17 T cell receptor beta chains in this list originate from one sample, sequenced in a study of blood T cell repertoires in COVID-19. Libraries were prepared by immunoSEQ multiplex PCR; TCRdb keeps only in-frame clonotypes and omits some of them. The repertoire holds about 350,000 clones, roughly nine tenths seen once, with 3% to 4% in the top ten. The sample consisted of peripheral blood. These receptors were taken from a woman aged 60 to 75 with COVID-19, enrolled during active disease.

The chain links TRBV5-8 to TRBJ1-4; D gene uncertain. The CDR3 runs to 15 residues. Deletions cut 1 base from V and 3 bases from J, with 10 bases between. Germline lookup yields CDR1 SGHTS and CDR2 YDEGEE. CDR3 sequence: CASSLPGMANEKLFF. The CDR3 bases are TGTGCCAGCAGCTTGCCGGGTATGGCTAATGAAAAACTGTTTTTT.

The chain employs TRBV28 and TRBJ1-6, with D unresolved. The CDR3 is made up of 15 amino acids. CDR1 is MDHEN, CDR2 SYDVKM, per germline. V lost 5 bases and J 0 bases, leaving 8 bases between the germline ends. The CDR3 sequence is CASSPGSSYNSPLHF. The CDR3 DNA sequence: TGTGCCAGCAGTCCCGGGAGCTCCTATAATTCACCCCTCCACTTT.

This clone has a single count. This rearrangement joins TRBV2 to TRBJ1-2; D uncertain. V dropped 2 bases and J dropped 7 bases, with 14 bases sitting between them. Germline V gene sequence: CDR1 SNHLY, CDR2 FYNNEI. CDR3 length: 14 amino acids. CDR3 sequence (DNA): TGTGCCAGCAGTGAAATAGGTCGGGGTCGTGGCTACACCTTC. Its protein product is CASSEIGRGRGYTF.

For the CDR3, the DNA is TGTGCCAGCAGTTACTCGTTTCTCGGAGCACGAAACGGGCAGTACTTC. This translates into CASSYSFLGARNGQYF. J is TRBJ2-7 and V is TRBV6-5; D is uncertain. Trimming shortened V by 0 bases and J by 9 bases, and 21 bases separated the two germline ends. The CDR3 sequence is 16 residues long. Germline V gives CDR1 MNHEY, CDR2 SVGAGI.

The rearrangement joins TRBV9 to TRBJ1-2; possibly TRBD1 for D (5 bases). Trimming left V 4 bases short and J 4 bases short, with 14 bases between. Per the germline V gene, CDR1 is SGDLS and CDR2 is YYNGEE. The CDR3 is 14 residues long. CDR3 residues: CASSTEWDFYGYTF. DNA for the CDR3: TGTGCCAGCAGCACGGAATGGGACTTCTATGGCTACACCTTC. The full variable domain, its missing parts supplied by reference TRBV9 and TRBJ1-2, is DSGVTQTPKHLITATGQRVTLRCSPRSGDLSVYWYQQSLDQGLQFLIQYYNGEERAKGNILERFSAQQFPDLHSELNLSSLELGDSALYFCASSTEWDFYGYTFGSGTRLTVV.

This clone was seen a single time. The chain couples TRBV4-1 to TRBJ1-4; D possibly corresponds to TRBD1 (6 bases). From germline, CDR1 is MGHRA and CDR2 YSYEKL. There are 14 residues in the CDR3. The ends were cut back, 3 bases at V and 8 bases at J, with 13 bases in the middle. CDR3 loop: CASSQITQGEKLFF. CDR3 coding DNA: TGCGCCAGCAGCCAGATTACGCAGGGGGAAAAACTGTTTTTT.

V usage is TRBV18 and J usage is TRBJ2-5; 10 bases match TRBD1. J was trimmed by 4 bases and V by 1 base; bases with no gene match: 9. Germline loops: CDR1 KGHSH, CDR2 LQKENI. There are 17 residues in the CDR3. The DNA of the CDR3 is TGTGCCAGCTCACCACGGTGGGACAGGGGAGGTGGAGAGACCCAGTACTTC. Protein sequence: CASSPRWDRGGGETQYF.

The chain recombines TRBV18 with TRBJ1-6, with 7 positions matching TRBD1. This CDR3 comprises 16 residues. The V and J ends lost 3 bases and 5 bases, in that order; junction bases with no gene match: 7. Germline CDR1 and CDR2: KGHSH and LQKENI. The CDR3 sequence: CASSPTAGTDNSPLHF. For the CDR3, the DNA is TGTGCCAGCTCACCTACAGCCGGGACAGATAATTCACCCCTCCACTTT.

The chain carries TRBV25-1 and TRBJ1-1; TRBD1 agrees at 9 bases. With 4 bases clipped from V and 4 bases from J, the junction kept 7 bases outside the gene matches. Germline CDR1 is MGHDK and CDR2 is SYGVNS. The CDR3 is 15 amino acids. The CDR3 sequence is CASSAIQGAVTEAFF. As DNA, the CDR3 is TGTGCCAGCAGTGCCATACAGGGGGCCGTCACTGAAGCTTTCTTT.

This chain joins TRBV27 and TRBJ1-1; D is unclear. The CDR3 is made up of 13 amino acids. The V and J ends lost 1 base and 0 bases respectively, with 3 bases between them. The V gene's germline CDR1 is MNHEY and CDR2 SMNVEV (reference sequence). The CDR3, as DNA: TGTGCCAGCAGTTTATTCGTGAACACTGAAGCTTTCTTT. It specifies CASSLFVNTEAFF.

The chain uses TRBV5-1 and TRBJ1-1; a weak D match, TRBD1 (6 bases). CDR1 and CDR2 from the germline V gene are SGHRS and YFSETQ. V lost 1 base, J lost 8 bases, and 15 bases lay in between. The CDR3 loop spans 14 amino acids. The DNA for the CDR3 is TGCGCCAGCAGCTTGAATCTCAGGGGCGGAGAAGCTTTCTTT. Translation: CASSLNLRGGEAFF.

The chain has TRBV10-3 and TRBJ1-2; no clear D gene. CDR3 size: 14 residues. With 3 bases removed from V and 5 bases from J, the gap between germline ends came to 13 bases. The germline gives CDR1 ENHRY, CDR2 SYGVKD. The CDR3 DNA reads TGTGCCATCAGTGACCAACTTGGGCTATATGGCTACACCTTC. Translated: CAISDQLGLYGYTF.

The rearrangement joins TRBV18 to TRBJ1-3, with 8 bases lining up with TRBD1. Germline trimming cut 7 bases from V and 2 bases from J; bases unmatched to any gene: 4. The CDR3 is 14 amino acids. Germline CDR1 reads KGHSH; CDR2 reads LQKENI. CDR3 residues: CASFLDRAGNTIYF. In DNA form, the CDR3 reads TGTGCCAGCTTCCTGGACAGGGCTGGAAACACCATATATTTT.

Written as DNA, the CDR3 is TGTGCCAGCAGCTTAGATCACGGGACAGGGGGCAGGAGGCCCTACGAGCAGTACTTC. Its protein is CASSLDHGTGGRRPYEQYF. The rearrangement joins TRBV11-2 to TRBJ2-7; 12 positions match TRBD1. The CDR3 length is 19 residues. J gave up 2 bases and V 0 bases, and 11 bases lay outside the gene matches. CDR1 and CDR2 from the germline V gene are SGHAT and FQNNGV.

The CDR3 DNA reads TGTGCCAGCAGTACAGAAGCAGATACGCAGTATTTT. It encodes CASSTEADTQYF. V usage is TRBV2 and J usage is TRBJ2-3; D not certain. Trimming left V 5 bases short and J 4 bases short, with 7 bases between. This CDR3 region has 12 residues. Germline values: CDR1 SNHLY, CDR2 FYNNEI.

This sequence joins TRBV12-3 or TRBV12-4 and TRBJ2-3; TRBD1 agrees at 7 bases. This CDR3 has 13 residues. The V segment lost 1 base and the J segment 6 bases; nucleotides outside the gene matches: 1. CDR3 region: CASSLETGDTQYF. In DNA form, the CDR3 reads TGTGCCAGCAGTTTAGAGACAGGGGATACGCAGTATTTT.

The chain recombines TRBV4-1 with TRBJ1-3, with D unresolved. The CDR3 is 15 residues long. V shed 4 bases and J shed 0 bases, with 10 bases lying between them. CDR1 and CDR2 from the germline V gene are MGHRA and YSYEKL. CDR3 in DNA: TGCGCCAGCAGCCTCCTAGTTTTCTCTGGAAACACCATATATTTT. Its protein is CASSLLVFSGNTIYF.